These 32 T cell receptor beta chains originate from one sample sequenced in a study of control samples from healthy donors and cancer patients. Clones were sequenced by immunoSEQ multiplex PCR, and TCRdb holds only the in-frame ones, with some missing. The sample contains 100,000 or so clones, approximately 90% of which appear only once. The sample was blood. All receptors come from a woman younger than 45 in good health.

This clone has only one observation. The rearrangement links TRBV3-1 (or the pseudogene TRBV3-2) to TRBJ1-1; D is perhaps TRBD1 (6 bases). Trimming removed 0 bases from V and 5 bases from J, with 25 bases in between. CDR1 is LGHDT, CDR2 YNNKEL, per germline (reference sequence). This CDR3 has 19 residues. The CDR3 here is CASSQEKPGRNRARTEAFF. The CDR3 DNA sequence: TGTGCCAGCAGCCAAGAGAAGCCGGGTAGAAACAGGGCAAGGACTGAAGCTTTCTTT.

This chain uses TRBV6-5 with TRBJ1-2; the match to TRBD1 covers 7 bases. The CDR3 is 14 residues long. Germline loops: CDR1 MNHEY, CDR2 SVGAGI. Germline trimming cut 6 bases from V and 1 base from J; bases unmatched to any gene: 5. The CDR3: CASSRTGFNYGYTF. The CDR3 DNA reads as TGTGCCAGCAGCCGGACAGGTTTTAACTATGGCTACACCTTC.

The chain employs TRBV5-1 and TRBJ1-2, with unresolved D. Trimming cost V 0 bases and J 3 bases, with 3 bases left between them. Germline loops: CDR1 SGHRS, CDR2 YFSETQ. The CDR3 covers 12 residues. The chain's CDR3 is CASSLGDYGYTF. The CDR3 DNA reads TGCGCCAGCAGCTTGGGGGACTATGGCTACACCTTC. Looking up the rest from reference TRBV5-1 and TRBJ1-2 gives the full variable domain: KAGVTQTPRYLIKTRGQQVTLSCSPISGHRSVSWYQQTPGQGLQFLFEYFSETQRNKGNFPGRFSGRQFSNSRSEMNVSTLELGDSALYLCASSLGDYGYTFGSGTRLTVV.

This chain links TRBV12-3 or TRBV12-4 with TRBJ1-1; unclear D gene. The CDR3 sequence is 12 residues long. V lost 8 bases to trimming and J lost 0 bases, with 7 bases between them. The CDR3 sequence: CASGRLNTEAFF. The CDR3 DNA reads TGTGCCAGCGGGAGACTGAACACTGAAGCTTTCTTT.

Regarding this clone: This is likely a read error, given that the CDR3 carries no conserved phenylalanine or tryptophan at its end. The DNA is left out, because the CDR3 cannot be placed on it with certainty; the CDR3 is given as TCRdb lists it. The chain employs TRBV10-3 and TRBJ1-3. The CDR3 length equals 11 residues, ends included. Germline V gene lookup returns CDR1 ENHRY and CDR2 SYGVKD. The CDR3 region is CAISGVGLDRR.

The chain is built from TRBV5-1 and TRBJ2-6; D call uncertain. Trimming took 1 base from V and 1 from J, leaving 12 bases between them. CDR3 length: 17 residues. Germline assignment: CDR1 SGHRS and CDR2 YFSETQ. The CDR3 nucleotides are TGCGCCAGCAGCTTGACCTATCGCGAATCTGGGGCCAACGTCCTGACTTTC. Its protein is CASSLTYRESGANVLTF.

The rearrangement uses TRBV9 and TRBJ2-4, with unresolved D. V lost 0 bases to trimming and J lost 7 bases, with 11 bases between them. CDR1 is SGDLS, CDR2 YYNGEE, per germline. The CDR3 runs to 14 residues. This chain's CDR3 is CASSVEPGGNIQYF. DNA of the CDR3: TGTGCCAGCAGCGTAGAACCTGGTGGTAACATTCAGTACTTC.

The chain's CDR3 is CASRPRQGAPGYTF. CDR3 nucleotide sequence: TGTGCCAGCAGACCACGACAGGGGGCGCCGGGCTACACCTTC. The chain has TRBV2 and TRBJ1-2, with 10 bases fitting TRBD1. The V and J ends lost 6 bases and 8 bases, in that order; junction bases with no gene match: 9. Per the germline V gene, CDR1 is SNHLY and CDR2 is FYNNEI. This CDR3 comprises 14 residues.

The rearrangement joins TRBV5-1 to TRBJ1-4, with D hard to call. The CDR3 spans 15 residues. Germline CDR1 and CDR2: SGHRS and YFSETQ. Trimming stripped 2 bases from V and 7 bases from J, with 15 bases between. The chain's CDR3 is CASSFVTDGSEKLFF. CDR3 coding DNA: TGCGCCAGCAGCTTCGTGACGGACGGGTCTGAAAAACTGTTTTTT.

This chain links TRBV12-3 or TRBV12-4 with TRBJ1-5; TRBD1 matches at 8 bases. This CDR3 region has 13 residues. Unmatched junction bases numbered 7, after V lost 8 bases and J lost 7 bases. The CDR3 coding sequence is TGTGCCAGCCGCTCGACAGGGGACCAGCCCCAGCATTTT. This codes for CASRSTGDQPQHF.

This rearrangement joins TRBV7-2 to TRBJ1-6; D is undetermined. The CDR3 has 14 amino acids. CDR1 and CDR2 from the germline V gene are SGHTA and FQGNSA. V dropped 5 bases and J dropped 6 bases, with 11 bases sitting between them. The CDR3 loop reads CASSPHSRNSPLHF. As DNA, the CDR3 is TGTGCCAGCAGCCCCCATTCCCGTAATTCACCCCTCCACTTT.

The CDR3, as DNA: TGTGCCTGGAGTGTAGGGGCAGGGGGCTCACCCCTCCACTTT. Translating it yields CAWSVGAGGSPLHF. The chain recombines TRBV30 with TRBJ1-6, with 8 bases matching TRBD1. V shed 0 bases and J 10 bases; nucleotides not matched to a gene: 5. This CDR3 has 14 amino acids. CDR1 GTSNPN and CDR2 SVGIG come from the germline V gene (reference sequence). Filled out from reference TRBV30 and TRBJ1-6, the complete variable domain reads SQTIHQWPATLVQPVGSPLSLECTVEGTSNPNLYWYRQAAGRGLQLLFYSVGIGQISSEVPQNLSASRPQDRQFILSSKKLLLSDSGFYLCAWSVGAGGSPLHFGNGTRLTVT.

The gene calls are TRBV15 and TRBJ1-5; possible D gene TRBD1, 5 bases. The CDR3 is 15 residues long. Germline CDR1 and CDR2: LNHNV and YYDKDF (reference sequence). Deletions cut 0 bases from V and 2 bases from J, with 8 bases between. DNA for the CDR3: TGTGCCACCAGCAGAGATAAAGGGGGCAATCAGCCCCAGCATTTT. This encodes CATSRDKGGNQPQHF.

The chain links TRBV19 to TRBJ1-3; 10 nucleotides match TRBD1. There are 12 residues in the CDR3. The germline V gene has CDR1 LNHDA and CDR2 SQIVND (reference sequence). Trimming cost V 9 bases and J 9 bases; bases outside gene matches: 5. CDR3 DNA sequence: TGTGCCAGGACAGGGGGCTCAGGCACCATATATTTT. Translated: CARTGGSGTIYF.

V gene TRBV6-6 combines with J gene TRBJ1-5; TRBD1 is a possible D gene (6 bases). The CDR3 is made up of 13 amino acids. Per germline, CDR1 MNHNY and CDR2 SVGAGI (reference sequence). The CDR3 sequence: CAGSWGRDQPQHF. In DNA, the CDR3 is TGTGCAGGCTCGTGGGGGCGCGATCAGCCCCAGCATTTT.

The chain recombines TRBV7-9 with TRBJ2-1; TRBD2 matches 9 bases. Per the germline V gene, CDR1 is SEHNR and CDR2 is FQNEAQ (reference sequence). V shed 3 bases, J shed 0 bases, and the junction held 12 bases outside the gene matches. CDR3 length: 19 residues. The CDR3 here is CASSFRIGGRAISYNEQFF. In DNA, the CDR3 is TGTGCCAGCAGCTTCCGGATCGGCGGGAGGGCCATCTCCTACAATGAGCAGTTCTTC.

This chain links TRBV7-9 with TRBJ1-1; D is possibly TRBD1 (6 bases). Trimming removed 4 bases from V and 1 base from J, with 19 bases in between. Germline assignment: CDR1 SEHNR and CDR2 FQNEAQ (reference sequence). The CDR3 is made up of 17 amino acids. CDR3 residues: CASSSTGNLGGNTEAFF. The CDR3 DNA is TGTGCCAGCAGCTCCACAGGGAATCTGGGCGGGAACACTGAAGCTTTCTTT.

The V gene is TRBV14, the J gene TRBJ2-7; no firm D call. The CDR3 length is 13 residues. The germline V and J ends were trimmed by 0 bases and 13 bases, with 16 bases remaining between them. Germline V gene sequence: CDR1 SGHDN, CDR2 FVKESK. The CDR3 region is CASSQERVASPYF. The CDR3, as DNA: TGTGCCAGCAGCCAAGAAAGGGTTGCCTCCCCATACTTC.

V gene TRBV5-4 combines with J gene TRBJ1-2, with a weak D call TRBD1 (5 bases). CDR1 SGHNT and CDR2 YYREEE come from the germline V gene (reference sequence). CDR3 length: 15 amino acids. V was trimmed by 4 bases and J by 2 bases, leaving 15 bases between them. The CDR3 here is CASSGPRGTNYGYTF. The CDR3 DNA follows: TGTGCCAGCAGCGGCCCCCGGGGGACGAACTATGGCTACACCTTC.

The chain recombines TRBV6-5 with TRBJ2-5, with TRBD2 identical over 8 bases. Germline values: CDR1 MNHEY, CDR2 SVGAGI. J gave up 7 bases and V 8 bases, and 12 bases lay outside the gene matches. CDR3 length: 14 amino acids. The CDR3: CASAGGPGPGTQYF. In DNA, the CDR3 is TGTGCCAGCGCGGGGGGCCCTGGGCCCGGGACCCAGTACTTC.

The chain is built from TRBV13 and TRBJ1-1; D is possibly TRBD1 (5 bases). Germline CDR1 and CDR2: PRHDT and FYEKMQ (reference sequence). V lost 4 bases, J lost 4 bases, and 19 bases lay in between. The CDR3 spans 16 residues. The DNA for the CDR3 is TGTGCCAGCAGCTCCCCCTGGGGGACCGGGAGCACTGAAGCTTTCTTT. The encoded protein is CASSSPWGTGSTEAFF.

V usage is TRBV5-6 and J usage is TRBJ1-1, with D uncertain. Trimming left V 2 bases short and J 0 bases short, with 8 bases between. Germline V gives CDR1 SGHDT, CDR2 YYEEEE. The CDR3 runs to 14 residues. CDR3: CASSFIVMNTEAFF. CDR3 nucleotide sequence: TGTGCCAGCAGCTTTATAGTCATGAACACTGAAGCTTTCTTT.

The V call is TRBV7-2, the J call TRBJ2-2; 10 bases are shared with TRBD2. This CDR3 has 14 residues. The V segment lost 6 bases and the J segment 6 bases; nucleotides outside the gene matches: 4. Germline V gene data show CDR1 as SGHTA and CDR2 as FQGNSA. DNA of the CDR3: TGTGCCAGCAGAGCGGGAGGGCCCCCCGGGGAGCTGTTTTTT. Translation gives CASRAGGPPGELFF.

Here the CDR3 DNA reads TGTGCCAGCAGCGTAGCTCCGGGCGCTGACACTGAAGCTTTCTTT. Encoded protein: CASSVAPGADTEAFF. This sequence joins TRBV9 and TRBJ1-1; D uncertain. Trimming took 0 bases from V and 3 from J, leaving 12 bases between them. CDR3 size: 15 residues. Germline CDR1 is SGDLS and CDR2 is YYNGEE.

The rearrangement joins TRBV28 to TRBJ1-6, with 10 bases identical to TRBD1. The V gene end was trimmed by 3 bases and the J gene end by 9 bases; junction bases not matched to a gene: 8. The CDR3 length is 16 residues. Germline lookup yields CDR1 MDHEN and CDR2 SYDVKM. DNA of the CDR3: TGTGCCAGCAGTTTGGAGACAGGGGGCAAGAGTTCACCCCTCCACTTT. Its translation: CASSLETGGKSSPLHF.

This chain links TRBV27 with TRBJ2-2, with TRBD1 matching over 7 bases. The germline V gene encodes CDR1 MNHEY and CDR2 SMNVEV (reference sequence). CDR3 length equals 16 residues. The V gene end was trimmed by 7 bases and the J gene end by 1 base; junction bases not matched to a gene: 9. The CDR3 here is CASTHDRAMNTGELFF. In nucleotides, the CDR3 is TGTGCCAGCACCCACGACAGGGCGATGAACACCGGGGAGCTGTTTTTT.

This CDR3 is CASSPKAPGYTF. Here the CDR3 DNA reads TGTGCCAGTAGTCCCAAGGCTCCGGGCTACACCTTC. This chain uses TRBV19 with TRBJ1-2; D call uncertain. Trimming left V 5 bases short and J 8 bases short, with 12 bases between. There are 12 residues in the CDR3. Germline lookup yields CDR1 LNHDA and CDR2 SQIVND (reference sequence).

The chain uses TRBV9 and TRBJ2-2; no reliable D call. The CDR3 is 13 amino acids. From germline, CDR1 is SGDLS and CDR2 YYNGEE. Deletions cut 4 bases from V and 1 base from J, with 5 bases between. The CDR3 DNA reads TGTGCCAGCAGCTCGGGGAACACCGGGGAGCTGTTTTTT. Its protein product is CASSSGNTGELFF.

The CDR3 sequence: CASRTGGVSSYEQYF. The CDR3 bases are TGTGCCAGCAGGACCGGCGGGGTGAGCTCCTACGAGCAGTACTTC. The V call is TRBV6-6, the J call TRBJ2-7, with D tentatively TRBD2 (6 bases). Between the trimmed V and J ends, which lost 6 bases and 0 bases, there was a span of 15 bases. CDR1 is MNHNY and CDR2 is SVGAGI in the germline V gene (reference sequence). This CDR3 is built from 15 residues.

CDR3 amino acids: CARFLGGARGYTF. The CDR3 nucleotides are TGTGCCCGCTTCTTGGGGGGAGCGCGTGGCTACACCTTC. The chain joins TRBV30 to TRBJ1-2; maybe TRBD1 (5 bases). The length of the CDR3 is 13 residues. CDR1 and CDR2 from the germline V gene are GTSNPN and SVGIG (reference sequence). V lost 8 bases and J lost 7, with 20 bases in between.

This sequence joins TRBV27 and TRBJ2-2; TRBD1 matches 8 bases. Per germline, CDR1 MNHEY and CDR2 SMNVEV (reference sequence). The CDR3 runs to 14 residues. J gave up 5 bases and V 7 bases, and 6 bases lay outside the gene matches. DNA for the CDR3: TGTGCCAGCAACCCGGGACAGGTTACCGGGGAGCTGTTTTTT. Amino acid sequence: CASNPGQVTGELFF.

The chain has TRBV6-2 or TRBV6-3 and TRBJ1-4; no firm D call. CDR3 length equals 12 residues. Trimming left V 6 bases short and J 8 bases short, with 10 bases between. Per the germline V gene, CDR1 is MNHEY and CDR2 is SVGEGT. The CDR3 loop reads CASSPTDEKLFF. The CDR3 nucleotides read TGTGCCAGCAGCCCAACGGACGAAAAACTGTTTTTT.